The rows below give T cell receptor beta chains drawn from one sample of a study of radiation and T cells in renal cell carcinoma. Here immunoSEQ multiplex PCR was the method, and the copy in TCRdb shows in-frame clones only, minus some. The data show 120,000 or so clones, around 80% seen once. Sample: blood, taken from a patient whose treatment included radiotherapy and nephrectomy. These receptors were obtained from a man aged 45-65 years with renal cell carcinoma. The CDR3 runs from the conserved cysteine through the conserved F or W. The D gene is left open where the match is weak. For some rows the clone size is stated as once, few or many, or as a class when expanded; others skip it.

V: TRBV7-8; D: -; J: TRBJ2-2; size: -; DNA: TGTGCCAGCAGCGAACCCGGGGAGCTGTTTTTT; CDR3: CASSEPGELFF
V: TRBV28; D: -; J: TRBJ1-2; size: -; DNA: TGTGCCAGCACCCATCTAAGGGGTACCTATGGCTACACCTTC; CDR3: CASTHLRGTYGYTF
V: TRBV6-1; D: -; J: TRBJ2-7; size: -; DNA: TGTGCCAGCAGTGAACCGCAGGGAGTCTCCTACGAGCAGTACTTC; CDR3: CASSEPQGVSYEQYF
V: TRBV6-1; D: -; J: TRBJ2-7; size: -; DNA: TGTGCCAGCAGTGACCGACGCGCGGTTAATGGGCAGTACTTC; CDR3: CASSDRRAVNGQYF
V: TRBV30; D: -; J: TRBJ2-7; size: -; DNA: TGTGCTGCGCGGACACTCTCCTACGAGCAGTACTTC; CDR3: CAARTLSYEQYF
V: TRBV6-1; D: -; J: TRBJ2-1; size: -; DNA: TGTGCCAGCACAGGGCTCTATGCCTCTAATGAGCAGTTCTTC; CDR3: CASTGLYASNEQFF
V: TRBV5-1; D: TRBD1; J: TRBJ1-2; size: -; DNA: TGCGCCAGCAGCCCCGGACAGGGTGGCTATGGCTACACCTTC; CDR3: CASSPGQGGYGYTF
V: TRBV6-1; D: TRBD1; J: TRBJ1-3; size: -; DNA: TGTGCCAGCAGTGCGACAGGGGATTCTGGAAACACCATATATTTT; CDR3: CASSATGDSGNTIYF
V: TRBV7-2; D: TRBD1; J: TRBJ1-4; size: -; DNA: TGTGCCAGCAGCCAGGACAGGGTTAATGAAAAACTGTTTTTT; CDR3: CASSQDRVNEKLFF
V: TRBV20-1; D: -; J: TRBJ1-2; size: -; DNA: TGCAGTCCGCGTTCGTTCTATGGCTACACCTTC; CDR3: CSPRSFYGYTF
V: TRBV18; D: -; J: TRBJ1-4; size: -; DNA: TGTGCCAGCTCACCGGGGGTGTCCTATAATGAAAAACTGTTTTTT; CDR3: CASSPGVSYNEKLFF
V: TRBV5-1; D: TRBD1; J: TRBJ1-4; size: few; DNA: TGCGCCAGCAGCCCGGACCCGGGACAGGATAATGAAAAACTGTTTTTT; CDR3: CASSPDPGQDNEKLFF
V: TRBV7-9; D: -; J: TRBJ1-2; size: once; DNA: TGTGCCAGCAGCTCTGATACCATTTATGGCTACACCTTC; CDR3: CASSSDTIYGYTF
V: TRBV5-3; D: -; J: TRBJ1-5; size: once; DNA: TGTGCCAGAAGCCATCGAGGGGACGACAATCAGCCCCAGCATTTT; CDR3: CARSHRGDDNQPQHF
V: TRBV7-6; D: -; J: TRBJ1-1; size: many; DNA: TGTGCCAGCTCCAGCAGGGGATCGAACACTGAAGCTTTCTTT; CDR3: CASSSRGSNTEAFF
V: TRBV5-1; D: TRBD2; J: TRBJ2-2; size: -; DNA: TGCGCCAGCAGCTTGCCCGCGGGAGAGTCCGGGGAGCTGTTTTTT; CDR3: CASSLPAGESGELFF
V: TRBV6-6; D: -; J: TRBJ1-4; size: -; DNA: TGTGCCAGCAGTTACGGGGGCGCTAATGAAAAACTGTTTTTT; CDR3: CASSYGGANEKLFF
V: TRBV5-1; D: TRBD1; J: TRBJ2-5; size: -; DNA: TGCGCCAGCAGCTCCCGGACAGGGGGTCGGGAGACCCAGTACTTC; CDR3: CASSSRTGGRETQYF
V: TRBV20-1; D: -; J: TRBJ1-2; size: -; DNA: TGCAGTGCTGCGGGGTTCGATGGCTACACCTTC; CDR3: CSAAGFDGYTF
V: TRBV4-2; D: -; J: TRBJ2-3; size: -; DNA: TGTGCCAGCAGCCAAAGGATCCGCACAGATACGCAGTATTTT; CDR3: CASSQRIRTDTQYF
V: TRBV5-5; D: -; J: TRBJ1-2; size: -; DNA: TGTGCCAGCAGCTTGTCAAGAGAGTATGGCTACACCTTC; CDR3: CASSLSREYGYTF
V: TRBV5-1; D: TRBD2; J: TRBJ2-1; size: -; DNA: TGCGCCAGCAGCTTGGGGACTAGCGGGAAATCCTACAATGAGCAGTTCTTC; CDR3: CASSLGTSGKSYNEQFF
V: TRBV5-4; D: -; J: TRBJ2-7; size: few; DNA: TGTGCCAGCAGCTTTGGGACTGGGGGCTCCTACGAGCAGTACTTC; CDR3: CASSFGTGGSYEQYF
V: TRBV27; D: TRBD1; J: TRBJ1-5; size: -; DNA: TGTGCCAGCAGTTATATCGGACAGGTAAATCAGCCCCAGCATTTT; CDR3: CASSYIGQVNQPQHF
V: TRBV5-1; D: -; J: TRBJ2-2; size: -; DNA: TGCGCCAGCAGCAACTGGGCCGGGGAGCTGTTTTTT; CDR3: CASSNWAGELFF
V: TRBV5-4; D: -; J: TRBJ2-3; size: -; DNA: TGTGCCCTTTCCCTCCGCGAGCTCACAGATACGCAGTATTTT; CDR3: CALSLRELTDTQYF
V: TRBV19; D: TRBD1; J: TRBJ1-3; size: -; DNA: TGTGCCAGTAACCCGACAGGGACCACTGGAAACACCATATATTTT; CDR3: CASNPTGTTGNTIYF
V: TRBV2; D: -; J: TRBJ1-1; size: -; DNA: TGTGCCAGCAGCGCACGAAGGCTCTTGAACACTGAAGCTTTCTTT; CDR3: CASSARRLLNTEAFF
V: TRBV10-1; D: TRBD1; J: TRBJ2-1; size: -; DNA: TGCGCCAGCAGTCCACGGGACAGTACAAATGAGCAGTTCTTC; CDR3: CASSPRDSTNEQFF